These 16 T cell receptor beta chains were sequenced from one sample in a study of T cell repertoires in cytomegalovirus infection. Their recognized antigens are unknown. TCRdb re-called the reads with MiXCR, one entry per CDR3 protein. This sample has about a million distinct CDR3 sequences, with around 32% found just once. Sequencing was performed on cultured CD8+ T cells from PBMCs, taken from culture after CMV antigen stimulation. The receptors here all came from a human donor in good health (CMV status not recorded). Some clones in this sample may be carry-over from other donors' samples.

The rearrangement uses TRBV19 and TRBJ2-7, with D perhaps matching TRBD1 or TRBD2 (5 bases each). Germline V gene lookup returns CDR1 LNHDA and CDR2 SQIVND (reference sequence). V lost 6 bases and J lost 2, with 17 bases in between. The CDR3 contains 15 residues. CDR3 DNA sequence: TGTGCCAGTAGGGTCCAGCTTGGGGGAACCTACGAGCAGTACTTC. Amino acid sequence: CASRVQLGGTYEQYF.

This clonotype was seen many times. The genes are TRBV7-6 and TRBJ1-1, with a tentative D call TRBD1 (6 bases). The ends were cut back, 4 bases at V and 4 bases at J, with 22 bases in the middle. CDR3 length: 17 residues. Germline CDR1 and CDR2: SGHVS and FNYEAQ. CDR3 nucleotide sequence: TGTGCCAGCAGCTCCCGGGGATATGGGGGCGCTTCCACTGAAGCTTTCTTT. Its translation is CASSSRGYGGASTEAFF.

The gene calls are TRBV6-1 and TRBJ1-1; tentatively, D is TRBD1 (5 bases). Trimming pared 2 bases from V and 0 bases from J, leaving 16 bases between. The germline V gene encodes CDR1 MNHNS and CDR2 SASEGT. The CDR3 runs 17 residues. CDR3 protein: CASSESPFQGVNTEAFF. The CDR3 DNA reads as TGTGCCAGCAGTGAATCCCCATTTCAGGGTGTGAACACTGAAGCTTTCTTT.

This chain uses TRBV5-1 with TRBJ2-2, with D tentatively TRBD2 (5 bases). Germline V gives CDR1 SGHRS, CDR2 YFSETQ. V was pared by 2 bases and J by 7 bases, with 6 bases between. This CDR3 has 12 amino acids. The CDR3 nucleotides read TGCGCCAGCAGCTTTCGGGACGGGGAGCTGTTTTTT. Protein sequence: CASSFRDGELFF.

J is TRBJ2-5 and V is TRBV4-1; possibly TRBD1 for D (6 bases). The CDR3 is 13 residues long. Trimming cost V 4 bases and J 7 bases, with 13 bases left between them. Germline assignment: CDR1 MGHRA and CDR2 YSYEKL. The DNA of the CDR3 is TGCGCCAGCAGCCCCCCGGACAGTTTGACCCAGTACTTC. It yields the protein CASSPPDSLTQYF.

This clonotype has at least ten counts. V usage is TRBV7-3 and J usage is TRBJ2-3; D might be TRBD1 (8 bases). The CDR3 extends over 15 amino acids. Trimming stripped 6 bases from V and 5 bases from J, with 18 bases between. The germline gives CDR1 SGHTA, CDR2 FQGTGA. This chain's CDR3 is CASSSTGGLIDTQYF. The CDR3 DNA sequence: TGTGCCAGCAGTTCTACAGGGGGACTAATAGATACGCAGTATTTT.

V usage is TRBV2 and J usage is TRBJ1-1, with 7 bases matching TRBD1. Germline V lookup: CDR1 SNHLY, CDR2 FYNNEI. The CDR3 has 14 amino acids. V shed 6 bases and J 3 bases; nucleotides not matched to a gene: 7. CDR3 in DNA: TGTGCCAGCAGCGATGACAGGGACTACACTGAAGCTTTCTTT. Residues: CASSDDRDYTEAFF.

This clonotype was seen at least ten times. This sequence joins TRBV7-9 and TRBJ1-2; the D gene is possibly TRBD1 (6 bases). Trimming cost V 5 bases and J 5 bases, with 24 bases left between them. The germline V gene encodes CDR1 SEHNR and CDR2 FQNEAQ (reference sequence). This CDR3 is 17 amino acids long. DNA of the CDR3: TGTGCCAGCAGCCCAGAAGGGGGTCAGGACCATCGATATGGCTACACCTTC. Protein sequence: CASSPEGGQDHRYGYTF.

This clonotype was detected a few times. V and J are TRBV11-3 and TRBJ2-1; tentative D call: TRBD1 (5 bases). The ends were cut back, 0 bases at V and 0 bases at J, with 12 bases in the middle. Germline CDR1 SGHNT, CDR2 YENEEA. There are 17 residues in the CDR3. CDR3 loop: CASSLDRAGSSYNEQFF. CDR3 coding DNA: TGTGCCAGCAGCTTAGATCGGGCAGGGTCCTCCTACAATGAGCAGTTCTTC. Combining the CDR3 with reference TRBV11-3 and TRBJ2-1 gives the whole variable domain EAGVVQSPRYKIIEKKQPVAFWCNPISGHNTLYWYLQNLGQGPELLIRYENEEAVDDSQLPKDRFSAERLKGVDSTLKIQPAELGDSAVYLCASSLDRAGSSYNEQFFGPGTRLTVL.

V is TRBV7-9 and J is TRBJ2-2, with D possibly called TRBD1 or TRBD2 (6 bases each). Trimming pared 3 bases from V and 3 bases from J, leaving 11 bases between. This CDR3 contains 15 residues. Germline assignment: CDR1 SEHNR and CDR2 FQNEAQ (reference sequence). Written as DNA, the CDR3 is TGTGCCAGCAGCTTGAGGGGGGCCGACACCGGGGAGCTGTTTTTT. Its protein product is CASSLRGADTGELFF. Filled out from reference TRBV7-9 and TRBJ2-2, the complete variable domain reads DTGVSQNPRHKITKRGQNVTFRCDPISEHNRLYWYRQTLGQGPEFLTYFQNEAQLEKSRLLSDRFSAERPKGSFSTLEIQRTEQGDSAMYLCASSLRGADTGELFFGEGSRLTVL.

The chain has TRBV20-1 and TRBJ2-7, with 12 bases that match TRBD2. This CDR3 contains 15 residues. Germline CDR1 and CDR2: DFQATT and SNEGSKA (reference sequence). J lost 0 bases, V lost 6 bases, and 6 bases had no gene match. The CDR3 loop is CSAGLAGLVSYEQYF. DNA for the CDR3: TGCAGTGCCGGACTAGCGGGACTAGTCTCCTACGAGCAGTACTTC.

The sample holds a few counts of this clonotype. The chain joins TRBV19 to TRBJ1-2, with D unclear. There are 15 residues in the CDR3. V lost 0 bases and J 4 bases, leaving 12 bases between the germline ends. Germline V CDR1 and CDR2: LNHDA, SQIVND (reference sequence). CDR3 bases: TGTGCCAGTAGTATAGATGCGGGGATGGCCTATGGCTACACCTTC. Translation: CASSIDAGMAYGYTF.

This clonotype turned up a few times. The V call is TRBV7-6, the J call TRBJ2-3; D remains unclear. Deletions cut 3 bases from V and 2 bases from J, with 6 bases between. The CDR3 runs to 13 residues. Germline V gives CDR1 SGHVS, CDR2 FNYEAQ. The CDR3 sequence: CASSFEYTDTQYF. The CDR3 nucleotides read TGTGCCAGCAGCTTCGAATACACAGATACGCAGTATTTT.

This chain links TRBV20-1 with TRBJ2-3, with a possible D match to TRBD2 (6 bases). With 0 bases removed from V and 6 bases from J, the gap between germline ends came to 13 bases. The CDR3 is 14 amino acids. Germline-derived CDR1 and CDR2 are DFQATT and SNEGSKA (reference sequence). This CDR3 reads CSARDDRERDTQYF. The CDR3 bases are TGCAGTGCTAGAGATGATCGGGAGCGGGATACGCAGTATTTT.

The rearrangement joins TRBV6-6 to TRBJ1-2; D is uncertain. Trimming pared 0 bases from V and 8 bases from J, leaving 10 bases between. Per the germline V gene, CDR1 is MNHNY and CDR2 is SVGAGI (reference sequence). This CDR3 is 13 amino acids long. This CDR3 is CASSYSSGFGYTF. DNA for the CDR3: TGTGCCAGCAGTTACTCGAGCGGATTCGGCTACACCTTC.

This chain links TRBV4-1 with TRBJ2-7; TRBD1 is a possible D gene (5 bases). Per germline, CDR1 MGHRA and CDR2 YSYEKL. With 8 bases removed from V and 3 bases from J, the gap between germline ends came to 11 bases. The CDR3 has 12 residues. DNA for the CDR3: TGCGCCAGCCAAGTGGACAACTACGAGCAGTACTTC. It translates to CASQVDNYEQYF.